The sequence of this T cell receptor beta chain was determined in a study of lymphopenia after photon versus proton radiotherapy. Findings and limits, study-wide: Only patients who died were analyzed for survival; proton advantage is unproven. After lymphocyte nadir, photon-treated repertoires showed oligoclonal expansion, especially CD8+ Temra.

On this clone: The antigen is not known.

Measured with immunoSEQ multiplex PCR; TCRdb has only the in-frame clones, and not every one. The table records about 45,000 clones, approximately 83% of them present only once. This CDR3 spans 14 amino acids. V was pared by 2 bases and J by 5 bases, with 2 bases of the junction left unmatched. Germline V gene sequence: CDR1 SGHDT, CDR2 YYEEEE. The sequence derives from a man aged 35-49 years with gastric cancer. The chain combines TRBV5-6 with TRBJ2-5; 11 bases match TRBD2. The material was peripheral blood, obtained from a patient treated with photon-based radiotherapy. CDR3 protein: CASSFSGGAETQYF. The CDR3 nucleotides read TGTGCCAGCAGCTTTAGCGGGGGGGCCGAGACCCAGTACTTC.